This T cell receptor (beta chain) was captured by sequencing in a study of blood T cell repertoires in COVID-19. About the research overall: Sources were T cells, B-cell-depleted T cells, or PBMCs; the material itself was cDNA or gDNA.

V was trimmed by 5 bases and J by 0 bases, leaving 19 bases between them. Germline CDR1 reads SEHNR; CDR2 reads FQNEAQ (reference sequence). The CDR3 runs 17 residues. Data came from immunoSEQ multiplex PCR; TCRdb stores just in-frame clones and leaves some out. This table holds 350,000 to 450,000 clones, roughly 90% found once. Participant reports of clinical history set cohort assignment. The gene calls are TRBV7-9 and TRBJ1-2; D is unclear. This TCR came from a woman between 40 and 50 years old who had been exposed to COVID-19. The material sequenced was PBMCs or T cells enriched from blood (not recorded which). The CDR3 here is CASSPLTGVLANYGYTF. CDR3 nucleotide sequence: TGTGCCAGCAGCCCCCTAACCGGTGTGCTTGCTAACTATGGCTACACCTTC.